This entry features one T cell receptor beta chain sequence. Its antigen remains unidentified. Profiled with immunoSEQ multiplex PCR; TCRdb holds only in-frame clones, not every one. The sample has fewer than 800,000 clones, roughly 90% seen once. CDR3 length equals 15 residues. Germline V CDR1 and CDR2: GTSNPN, SVGIG (reference sequence). Trimming took 0 bases from V and 7 from J, leaving 16 bases between them. These data belong to a study of Ad26.COV2.S vaccination and SARS-CoV-2 variants. Overall study findings and caveats: Compared with placebo recipients, vaccine recipients had higher spike-specific TCR breadth.

Treatment noted: 15 to 20 received Ad26.COV2.S at low or high dose, single or two shots; about five received placebo; per-sample allocation not given. All samples were drawn on day 63, counting from the first vaccine or placebo injection. The sample here was peripheral blood, taken in a trial of Ad26.COV2.S vaccine versus placebo. This receptor was taken from a person between 18 and 60 years old who received the Ad26.COV2.S COVID-19 vaccine or a placebo. The chain links TRBV30 to TRBJ1-3; D perhaps matches TRBD1 (5 bases). The CDR3 bases are TGTGCCTGGAGTGTGGGGGTGCATCTCTCGAACACCATATATTTT. This codes for CAWSVGVHLSNTIYF.